Listed below are T cell receptor beta chains from one sample, sequenced in a study of blood T cell repertoires in COVID-19. Sequencing used immunoSEQ multiplex PCR; TCRdb keeps in-frame clones, though not all of them. The sample includes some 200,000 clones, 70% to 90% of them seen just once. The sequenced material came from peripheral blood. Receptors originate from a man aged 40-55 years with active or convalescent COVID-19. The CDR3 runs from the conserved cysteine through the conserved F or W. D genes are given only for firm matches. Some rows have no size entry. The others give once, few or many, or a class for an expanded clone.

>NA|NA|TRBV5-1|TRBJ2-1
TGCGCCAGCGGTGGACTTAGCTCCTACAATGAGCAGTTCTTC
CASGGLSSYNEQFF
>NA|NA|TRBV6-1|TRBJ1-2
TGTGCCAGCAGTAAAGGTCCAGGAGGGAGTAGCTATGGCTACACCTTC
CASSKGPGGSSYGYTF
>NA|NA|TRBV3-1/TRBV3-2|TRBJ2-5
TGTGCCAGCAGCCAAGATACTTTTTCGGACAGGGGAAGCGGGGGGCCCAAAGAGACCCAGTACTTC
CASSQDTFSDRGSGGPKETQYF
>NA|NA|TRBV10-2|TRBJ2-3
TGCGCCAGCAGTGAGTCGGGGGGGCCGCCAGATACGCAGTATTTT
CASSESGGPPDTQYF
>NA|NA|TRBV30|TRBJ2-1
TGTGCCTGGAGTGTACTCACTTACAATGAGCAGTTCTTC
CAWSVLTYNEQFF
>NA|NA|TRBV19|TRBJ2-2
TGTGCCAGTAGTATAAGGCGGGAACGGGAGCTGTTTTTT
CASSIRRERELFF
>NA|TRBD1|TRBV14|TRBJ1-2
TGTGCCAGCAGCCAAGAAAGGGGGCGCCATGGCTACACCTTC
CASSQERGRHGYTF
>NA|TRBD1|TRBV3-1/TRBV3-2|TRBJ2-7
TGTGCCAGCAGCCCTGAGGGACAGCGCTACGAGCAGTACTTC
CASSPEGQRYEQYF
>NA|NA|TRBV30|TRBJ1-1
TGTGCCTGGAGTGGAGTGAACACTGAAGCTTTCTTT
CAWSGVNTEAFF
>NA|NA|TRBV25-1|TRBJ1-1
TGTGCCAGCAGTAAGGGGGGGGCTGAAGCTTTCTTT
CASSKGGAEAFF
>NA|NA|TRBV5-6|TRBJ2-1
TGTGCCAGCAGCTTGTTTATATCTGGGGACTTATACAATGAGCAGTTCTTC
CASSLFISGDLYNEQFF
>NA|NA|TRBV29-1|TRBJ1-2
TGCAGCGTTGTGAACAGAAACTATGGCTACACCTTC
CSVVNRNYGYTF
>NA|TRBD2|TRBV11-3|TRBJ2-5
TGTGCCAGCAGCTTAGGTCGGACTAGGGAAGAGACCCAGTACTTC
CASSLGRTREETQYF
>NA|NA|TRBV18|TRBJ1-4
TGTGCCAGCTCACCCACCCAACATGCAACTAATGAAAAACTGTTTTTT
CASSPTQHATNEKLFF
>NA|NA|TRBV6-5|TRBJ1-1
TGTGCCAGCAGGGGGACATCCTCGAACACTGAAGCTTTCTTT
CASRGTSSNTEAFF
>NA|NA|TRBV28|TRBJ1-1
TGTGCCAGCAGTTTAGGTCAGGAGGGGACTGAAGCTTTCTTT
CASSLGQEGTEAFF
>NA|NA|TRBV4-1|TRBJ1-2
TGCGCCAGCAGCCAAGATCGGCAGGGCAGCTATGGCTACACCTTC
CASSQDRQGSYGYTF
>few|NA|TRBV5-1|TRBJ2-7
TGCGCCAGCAGCTTGGACAGATACGAGCAGTACTTC
CASSLDRYEQYF
>NA|NA|TRBV24-1|TRBJ1-1
TGTGCCACCAGTACTACGGAAAACACTGAAGCTTTCTTT
CATSTTENTEAFF
>NA|TRBD1|TRBV5-1|TRBJ1-1
TGCGCCAGCAGCGTAACCGGGACAGGGACAATGAACACTGAAGCTTTCTTT
CASSVTGTGTMNTEAFF